Shown below are 9 T cell receptor beta chains from a single sample sequenced in a study of Graves' ophthalmopathy and Graves' hyperthyroidism. Amplification from RNA transcripts yielded the TCR beta CDR3 regions. Scientists carried out first-round RT-PCR using HTBI primers and then a second-round multiplex PCR. MiXCR, applied by TCRdb to the multiplex PCR reads, yields one record per CDR3 protein. In the table there are approximately 640,000 distinct CDR3 sequences, more than 40% of which are singletons. What was sequenced was peripheral blood. These TCRs come from an adult man with Graves' ophthalmopathy.

The chain combines TRBV7-8 with TRBJ2-5; 9 positions match TRBD1. CDR1 and CDR2 from the germline V gene are SGHVS and FQNEAQ. The CDR3 loop spans 18 amino acids. Trimming at V came to 4 bases and at J to 7 bases, leaving 19 bases not matched to a gene. The CDR3 coding sequence is TGTGCCAGCAGCTCTGCCGGGACAGGGACCGGGGAGCGACGGACCCAGTACTTC. Residues: CASSSAGTGTGERRTQYF.

This clonotype was detected many times. The V and J genes are TRBV7-9 and TRBJ2-7, with D maybe TRBD2 (5 bases). The germline CDR1 and CDR2 sequences are SEHNR and FQNEAQ (reference sequence). Deletions cut 0 bases from V and 6 bases from J, with 15 bases between. The CDR3 is 15 residues long. The CDR3 DNA is TGTGCCAGCAGCTTAGCGGGTCTAGCTAGCCTCGAGCAGTACTTC. It translates to CASSLAGLASLEQYF.

The table lists this clonotype with many counts. This rearrangement joins TRBV13 to TRBJ1-4, with TRBD1 matching over 7 bases. V shed 4 bases and J 5 bases; nucleotides not matched to a gene: 7. Germline-derived CDR1 and CDR2 are PRHDT and FYEKMQ (reference sequence). CDR3 length: 15 amino acids. CDR3 residues: CASSSRTGLNEKLFF. DNA of the CDR3: TGTGCCAGCAGCTCAAGGACAGGCTTGAATGAAAAACTGTTTTTT.

This clonotype came up many times. The genes are TRBV24-1 and TRBJ1-1; 9 nucleotides match TRBD1. The CDR3 contains 19 residues. Germline loops: CDR1 KGHDR, CDR2 SFDVKD. Trimming took 3 bases from V and 0 from J; bases not matched to a gene: 13. The CDR3 sequence: CATSDPRATTGGMNTEAFF. The CDR3 region has the DNA TGTGCCACCAGTGATCCACGCGCGACGACAGGGGGTATGAACACTGAAGCTTTCTTT.

Of note for this clonotype: The junction departs from germline at one end; a sequencing error may be responsible. V usage is TRBV10-3 and J usage is TRBJ1-2; D gene ambiguous. The germline V gene encodes CDR1 ENHRY and CDR2 SYGVKD. The CDR3 has 11 residues. The CDR3 is CASYSAYGHTF. Here the CDR3 DNA reads TGTGCCAGCTACAGTGCCTATGGCCACACCTTC.

On this clonotype: One base away lies a much larger clone, so this may be a sequencing read error. V gene TRBV7-9 combines with J gene TRBJ1-5; 7 nucleotides line up with TRBD1. The CDR3 loop spans 13 amino acids. Germline lookup yields CDR1 SEHNR and CDR2 FQNEAQ (reference sequence). The CDR3 reads CASSLARGSPRHF. DNA of the CDR3: TGTGCCAGCAGCTTAGCCAGGGGGTCGCCCCGGCATTTT.

This clonotype was seen at least ten times. V gene TRBV20-1 combines with J gene TRBJ1-2; no definite D call. Germline CDR1 and CDR2: DFQATT and SNEGSKA (reference sequence). This CDR3 contains 13 residues. The V and J ends lost 0 bases and 7 bases respectively, with 12 bases between them. CDR3 sequence (DNA): TGCAGTGCTAGAGATTACCGCGGAGGTGGCTACACCTTC. It is translated as CSARDYRGGGYTF.

This chain joins TRBV12-3 or TRBV12-4 and TRBJ2-7; TRBD1 matches at 7 bases. The trim removed 6 bases at V and 2 bases at J, leaving 7 bases unmatched. The CDR3 runs to 14 residues. DNA for the CDR3: TGTGCCAGCAGCATGATTGACAGGGCCTACGAGCAGTACTTC. It specifies CASSMIDRAYEQYF.

CDR3: CASVLDRGVGQPQHF. The CDR3 DNA follows: TGTGCCAGCGTCCTCGACAGGGGAGTGGGTCAGCCCCAGCATTTT. The rearrangement joins TRBV25-1 to TRBJ1-5; 8 nucleotides align to TRBD1. Germline trimming cut 8 bases from V and 6 bases from J; bases unmatched to any gene: 12. Germline V CDR1 and CDR2: MGHDK, SYGVNS. The CDR3 extends over 15 amino acids.